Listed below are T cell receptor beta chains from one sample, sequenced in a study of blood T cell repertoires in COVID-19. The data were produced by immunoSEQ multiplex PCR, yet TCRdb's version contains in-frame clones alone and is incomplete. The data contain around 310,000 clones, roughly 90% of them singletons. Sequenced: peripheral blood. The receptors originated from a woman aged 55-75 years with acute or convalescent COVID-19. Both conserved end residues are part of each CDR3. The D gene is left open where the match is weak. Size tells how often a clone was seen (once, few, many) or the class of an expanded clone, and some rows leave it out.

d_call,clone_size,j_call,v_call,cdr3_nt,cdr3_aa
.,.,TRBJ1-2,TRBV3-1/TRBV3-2,TGTGCCAGCAGCCAGGCGGACAGACTAACCGATGAGGGCTACACCTTC,CASSQADRLTDEGYTF
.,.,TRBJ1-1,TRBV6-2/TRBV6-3,TGTGCCAGCAGTTACCCCGAGCAGGGTAAAACTGAAGCTTTCTTT,CASSYPEQGKTEAFF
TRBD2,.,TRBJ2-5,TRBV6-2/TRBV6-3,TGTGCCAGCAGTCAGCGGGACTTCCTAGCAAGAGAGACCCAGTACTTC,CASSQRDFLARETQYF
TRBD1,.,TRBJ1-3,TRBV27,TGTGCCAGCAGGGAACAGGGGACTGGAAACACCATATATTTT,CASREQGTGNTIYF
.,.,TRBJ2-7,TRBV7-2,TGTGCCAGCAGCTTAATTGCGGGAAGGGGCGAGCAGTACTTC,CASSLIAGRGEQYF
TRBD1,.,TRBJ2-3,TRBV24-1,TGTGCCACCCGCGGACAGGGATTGTCAGATACGCAGTATTTT,CATRGQGLSDTQYF
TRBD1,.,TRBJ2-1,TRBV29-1,TGCAGCGTCGGACAGGGGAGGTACAATGAGCAGTTCTTC,CSVGQGRYNEQFF
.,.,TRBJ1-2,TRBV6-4,TGTGCCAGCCCCCTGGGAACAGGATGGGACTATGGCTACACCTTC,CASPLGTGWDYGYTF
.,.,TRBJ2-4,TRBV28,TGTGCCAGCAGTTTAATCGGGGGTGGCAAAAACATTCAGTACTTC,CASSLIGGGKNIQYF
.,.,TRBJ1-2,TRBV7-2,TGTGCCAGCAGCCCCCTCGGGGATCGGTATGGCTACACCTTC,CASSPLGDRYGYTF
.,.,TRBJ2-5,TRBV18,TGTGCCAGCTCACCCTGGCAGGGGGGTCGCCAAGAGACCCAGTACTTC,CASSPWQGGRQETQYF
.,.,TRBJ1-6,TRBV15,TGTGCCACCAGCGCAGGACAGACGTATAATTCACCCCTCCACTTT,CATSAGQTYNSPLHF
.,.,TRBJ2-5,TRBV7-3,TGTGCCAGCAGCCTTACTACAGGGGAGACCCAGTACTTC,CASSLTTGETQYF
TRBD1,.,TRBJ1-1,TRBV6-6,TGTGCCAGCAGTTACGACAGGGGTAACACTGAAGCTTTCTTT,CASSYDRGNTEAFF
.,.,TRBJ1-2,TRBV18,TGTGCCAGCTCCCAGACGGGGAACTATGGCTACACCTTC,CASSQTGNYGYTF
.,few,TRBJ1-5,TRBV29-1,TGCAGCGTTGCAACTAACAGGGATAGCAATCAGCCCCAGCATTTT,CSVATNRDSNQPQHF
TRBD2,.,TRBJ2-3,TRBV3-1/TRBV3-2,TGTGCCAGCAGCCAAGATCGAAGGATTAGCGGGGGCCGAGGGACGCAGTATTTT,CASSQDRRISGGRGTQYF